This entry concerns a single T cell receptor beta chain. Looked up from germline, CDR1 is SGHNT and CDR2 is YYREEE (reference sequence). J gave up 5 bases and V 6 bases, and 14 bases lay outside the gene matches. The CDR3 has 16 residues. The data originate from a study of shared clonotypes between healthy human individuals. TCRdb's copy holds only in-frame clones and misses some; the assay was immunoSEQ multiplex PCR. The sample carries 2 million to 2.5 million clones, more than 80% recorded once. The sequence came from a young man in good health. Some clones in this sample may be carry-over from other donors' samples. V and J are TRBV5-4 and TRBJ2-5; 9 bases align to TRBD1. The sequencing sample was made of naive CD4+ T cells from PBMCs. Subset specified: CD45RA+ positively selected. The CDR3 region has the DNA TGTGCCAGCAAGCGGGACGTCGGGACAGGGATTGAGACCCAGTACTTC. Translated: CASKRDVGTGIETQYF.